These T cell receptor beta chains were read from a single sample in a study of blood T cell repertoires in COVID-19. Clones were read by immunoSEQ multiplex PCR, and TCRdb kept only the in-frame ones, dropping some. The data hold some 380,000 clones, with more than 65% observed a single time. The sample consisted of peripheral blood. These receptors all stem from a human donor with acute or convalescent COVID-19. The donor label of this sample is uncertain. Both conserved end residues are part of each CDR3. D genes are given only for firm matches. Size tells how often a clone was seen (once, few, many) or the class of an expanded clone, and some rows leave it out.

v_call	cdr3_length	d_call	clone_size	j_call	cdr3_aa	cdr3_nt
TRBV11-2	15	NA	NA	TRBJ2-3	CASSLMGGDTDTQYF	TGTGCCAGCAGCTTGATGGGGGGAGACACAGATACGCAGTATTTT
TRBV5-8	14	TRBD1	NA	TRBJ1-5	CASSPGQGNQPQHF	TGTGCCAGCAGCCCTGGACAGGGAAATCAGCCCCAGCATTTT
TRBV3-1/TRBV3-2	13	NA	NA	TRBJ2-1	CASSQDYYNEQFF	TGTGCCAGCAGCCAGGACTACTACAATGAGCAGTTCTTC
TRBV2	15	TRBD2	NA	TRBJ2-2	CASSDGTGGTGELFF	TGTGCCAGCAGTGACGGAACGGGAGGAACCGGGGAGCTGTTTTTT
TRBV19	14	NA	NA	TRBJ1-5	CASQTTGWRQPQHF	TGTGCCAGTCAGACCACAGGGTGGCGGCAGCCCCAGCATTTT
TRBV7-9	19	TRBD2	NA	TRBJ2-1	CASSSILRTSGREFNEQFF	TGTGCCAGCAGCTCCATACTACGGACTAGCGGGAGGGAATTCAATGAGCAGTTCTTC
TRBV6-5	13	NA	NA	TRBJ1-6	CASSYESNSPLHF	TGTGCCAGCAGTTACGAGTCAAATTCACCCCTCCACTTT
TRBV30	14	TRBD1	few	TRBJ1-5	CAWRDGTGNQPQHF	TGTGCCTGGAGAGACGGGACAGGCAATCAGCCCCAGCATTTT
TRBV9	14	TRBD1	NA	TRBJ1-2	CASSPGQEMGAYTF	TGTGCCAGCAGCCCGGGACAGGAAATGGGTGCCTACACCTTC
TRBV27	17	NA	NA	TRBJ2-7	CASSLSSSPREGYEQYF	TGTGCCAGCAGTTTATCCTCCTCGCCCAGGGAAGGCTACGAGCAGTACTTC
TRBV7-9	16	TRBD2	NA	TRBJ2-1	CASRPPGLDSTNEQFF	TGTGCCAGCAGGCCTCCGGGACTAGATAGTACCAATGAGCAGTTCTTC
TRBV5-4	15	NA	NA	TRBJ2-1	CASSLDTLSYNEQFF	TGTGCCAGCAGCTTGGACACGCTCTCCTACAATGAGCAGTTCTTC
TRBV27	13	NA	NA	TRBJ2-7	CASRPNTGYEQYF	TGTGCCAGCAGGCCAAACACAGGATACGAGCAGTACTTC
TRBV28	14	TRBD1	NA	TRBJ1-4	CASSGTGRNEKLFF	TGTGCCAGCAGTGGGACAGGGCGAAATGAAAAACTGTTTTTT
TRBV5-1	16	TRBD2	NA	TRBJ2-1	CASTAGAQYTYNEQFF	TGCGCCAGCACAGCGGGGGCCCAATACACCTACAATGAGCAGTTCTTC
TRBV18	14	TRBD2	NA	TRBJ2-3	CASSPTGGPDTQYF	TGTGCCAGCTCACCAACGGGGGGGCCCGATACGCAGTATTTT
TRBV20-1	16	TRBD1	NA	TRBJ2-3	CSASVEPGQPTDTQYF	TGCAGTGCTAGTGTGGAGCCGGGACAGCCCACAGATACGCAGTATTTT
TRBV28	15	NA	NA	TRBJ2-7	CASSLRGQKSYEQYF	TGTGCCAGCAGTTTAAGGGGCCAGAAGTCCTACGAGCAGTACTTC
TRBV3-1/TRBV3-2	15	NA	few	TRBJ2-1	CASSQGSKSYNEQFF	TGTGCCAGCAGCCAAGGGAGTAAGTCGTACAATGAGCAGTTCTTC
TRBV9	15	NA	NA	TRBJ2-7	CASSVDFAETYEQYF	TGTGCCAGCAGCGTTGACTTTGCCGAAACCTACGAGCAGTACTTC
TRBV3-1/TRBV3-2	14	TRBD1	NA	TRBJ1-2	CASSQDLTGGRYTF	TGTGCCAGCAGCCAAGATCTTACAGGGGGCCGTTACACCTTC
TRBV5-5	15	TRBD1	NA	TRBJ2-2	CASSPGTGGQGELFF	TGTGCCAGCAGCCCTGGGACAGGGGGCCAGGGGGAGCTGTTTTTT
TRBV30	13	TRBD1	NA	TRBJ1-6	CAWGGQRNSPLHF	TGTGCCTGGGGGGGACAGCGAAATTCACCCCTCCACTTT
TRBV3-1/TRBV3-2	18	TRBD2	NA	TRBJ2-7	CASSQDPGLAGVRGEQYF	TGTGCCAGCAGCCAAGACCCTGGACTAGCGGGGGTACGGGGCGAGCAGTACTTC
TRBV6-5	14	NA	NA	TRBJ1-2	CASSYKGEGYGYTF	TGTGCCAGCAGTTACAAGGGGGAGGGCTATGGCTACACCTTC
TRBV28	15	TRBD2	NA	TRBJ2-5	CASRPGTSGWKTQYF	TGTGCCAGCAGACCCGGGACTAGCGGGTGGAAGACCCAGTACTTC
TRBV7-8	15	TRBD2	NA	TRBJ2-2	CASRPGRGNTGELFF	TGTGCCAGCAGGCCGGGGAGGGGGAACACCGGGGAGCTGTTTTTT
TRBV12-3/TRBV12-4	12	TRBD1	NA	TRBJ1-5	CASTRGSQPQHF	TGTGCCAGCACCAGGGGGAGTCAGCCCCAGCATTTT
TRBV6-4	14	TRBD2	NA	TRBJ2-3	CASSPAGGQDTQYF	TGTGCCAGCAGTCCAGCGGGGGGGCAAGATACGCAGTATTTT
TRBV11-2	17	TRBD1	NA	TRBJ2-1	CASSLWSGQGGPSEQFF	TGTGCCAGCAGCTTATGGTCCGGACAGGGAGGCCCGAGTGAGCAGTTCTTC
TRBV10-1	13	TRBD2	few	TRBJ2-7	CASSRGTSYEQYF	TGCGCCAGCAGTAGAGGGACTAGTTACGAGCAGTACTTC
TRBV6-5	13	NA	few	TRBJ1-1	CASSTPQGSEAFF	TGTGCCAGCAGTACACCTCAGGGTTCTGAAGCTTTCTTT
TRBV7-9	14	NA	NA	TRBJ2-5	CASTVRQAQETQYF	TGTGCCAGCACCGTTCGACAGGCCCAAGAGACCCAGTACTTC
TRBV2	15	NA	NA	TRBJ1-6	CASSVIQGNNSPLHF	TGTGCCAGCAGTGTAATACAGGGAAATAATTCACCCCTCCACTTT
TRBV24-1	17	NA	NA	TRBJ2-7	CATSDLPVEGATYEQYF	TGTGCCACCAGTGATTTGCCGGTTGAAGGGGCAACGTACGAGCAGTACTTC
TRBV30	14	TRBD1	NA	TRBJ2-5	CAWKTGTGKETQYF	TGTGCCTGGAAAACCGGGACAGGGAAAGAGACCCAGTACTTC
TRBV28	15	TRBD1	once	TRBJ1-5	CASRRPGGRNQPQHF	TGTGCCAGCAGACGCCCAGGGGGCAGGAATCAGCCCCAGCATTTT
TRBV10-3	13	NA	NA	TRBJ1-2	CAISPPGNYGYTF	TGTGCCATCAGCCCCCCGGGGAACTATGGCTACACCTTC
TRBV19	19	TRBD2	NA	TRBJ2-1	CASSPAPRLANMRYNEQFF	TGTGCCAGTAGTCCCGCGCCAAGACTAGCGAACATGCGATACAATGAGCAGTTCTTC
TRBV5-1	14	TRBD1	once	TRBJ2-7	CASSPDRGSYEQYF	TGCGCCAGCAGCCCCGACAGGGGCAGCTACGAGCAGTACTTC
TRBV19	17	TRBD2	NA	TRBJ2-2	CASSRTLAALNTGELFF	TGTGCCAGTAGTAGGACGCTAGCGGCGCTGAACACCGGGGAGCTGTTTTTT
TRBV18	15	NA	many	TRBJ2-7	CASSPPAGARYEQYF	TGTGCCAGCTCACCACCAGCAGGGGCTCGGTACGAGCAGTACTTC